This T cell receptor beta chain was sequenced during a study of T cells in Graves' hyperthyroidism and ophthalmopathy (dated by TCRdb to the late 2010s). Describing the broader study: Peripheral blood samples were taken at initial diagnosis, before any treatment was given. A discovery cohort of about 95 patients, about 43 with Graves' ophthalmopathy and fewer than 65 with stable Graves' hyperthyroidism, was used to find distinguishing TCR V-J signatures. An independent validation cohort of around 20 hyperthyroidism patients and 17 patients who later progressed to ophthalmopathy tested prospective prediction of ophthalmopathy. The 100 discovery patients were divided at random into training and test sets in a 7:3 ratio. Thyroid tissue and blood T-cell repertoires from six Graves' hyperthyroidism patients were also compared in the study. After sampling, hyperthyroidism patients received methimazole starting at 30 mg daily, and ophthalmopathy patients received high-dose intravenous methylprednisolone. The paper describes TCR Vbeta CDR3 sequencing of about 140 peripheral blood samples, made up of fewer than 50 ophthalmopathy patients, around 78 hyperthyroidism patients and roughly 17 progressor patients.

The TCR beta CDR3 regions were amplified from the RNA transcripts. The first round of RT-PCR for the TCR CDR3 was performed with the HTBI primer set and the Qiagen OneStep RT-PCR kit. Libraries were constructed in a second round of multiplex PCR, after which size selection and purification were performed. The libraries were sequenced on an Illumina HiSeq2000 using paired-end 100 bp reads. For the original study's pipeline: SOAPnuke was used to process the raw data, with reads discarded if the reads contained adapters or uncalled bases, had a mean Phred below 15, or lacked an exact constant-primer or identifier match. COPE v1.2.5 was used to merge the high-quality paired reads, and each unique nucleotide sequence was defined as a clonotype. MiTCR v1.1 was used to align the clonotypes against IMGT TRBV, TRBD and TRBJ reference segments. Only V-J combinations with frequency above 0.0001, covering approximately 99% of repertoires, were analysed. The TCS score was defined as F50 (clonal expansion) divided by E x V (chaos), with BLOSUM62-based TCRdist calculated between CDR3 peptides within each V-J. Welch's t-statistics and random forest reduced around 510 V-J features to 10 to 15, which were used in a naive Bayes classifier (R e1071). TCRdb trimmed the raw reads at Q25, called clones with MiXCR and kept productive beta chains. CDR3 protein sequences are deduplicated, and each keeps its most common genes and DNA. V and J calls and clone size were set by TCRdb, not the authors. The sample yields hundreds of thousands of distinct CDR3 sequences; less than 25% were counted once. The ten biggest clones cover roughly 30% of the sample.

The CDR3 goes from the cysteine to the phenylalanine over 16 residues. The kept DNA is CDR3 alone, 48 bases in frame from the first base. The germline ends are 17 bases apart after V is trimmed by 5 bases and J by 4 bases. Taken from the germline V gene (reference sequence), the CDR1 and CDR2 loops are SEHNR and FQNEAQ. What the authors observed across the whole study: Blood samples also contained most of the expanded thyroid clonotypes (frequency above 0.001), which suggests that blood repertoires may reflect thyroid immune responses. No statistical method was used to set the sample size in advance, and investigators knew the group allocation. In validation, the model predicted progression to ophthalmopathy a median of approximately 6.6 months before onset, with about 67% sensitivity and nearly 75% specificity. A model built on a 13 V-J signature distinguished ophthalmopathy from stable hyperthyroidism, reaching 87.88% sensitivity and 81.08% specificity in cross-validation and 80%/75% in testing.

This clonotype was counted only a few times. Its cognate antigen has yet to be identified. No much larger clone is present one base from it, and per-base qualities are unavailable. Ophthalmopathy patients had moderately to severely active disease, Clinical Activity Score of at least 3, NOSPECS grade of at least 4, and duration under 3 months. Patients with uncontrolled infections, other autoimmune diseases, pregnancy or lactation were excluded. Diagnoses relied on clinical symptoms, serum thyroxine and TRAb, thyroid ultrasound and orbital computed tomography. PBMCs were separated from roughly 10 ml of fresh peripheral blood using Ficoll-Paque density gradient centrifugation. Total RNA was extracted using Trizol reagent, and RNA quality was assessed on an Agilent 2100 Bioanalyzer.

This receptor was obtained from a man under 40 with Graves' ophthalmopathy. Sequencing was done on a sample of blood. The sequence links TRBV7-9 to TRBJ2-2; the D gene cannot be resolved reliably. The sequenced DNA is TGTGCCAGCAGCCGTCCTGACTGGGTTGGCACCGGGGAGCTGTTTTTT. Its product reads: CASSRPDWVGTGELFF.